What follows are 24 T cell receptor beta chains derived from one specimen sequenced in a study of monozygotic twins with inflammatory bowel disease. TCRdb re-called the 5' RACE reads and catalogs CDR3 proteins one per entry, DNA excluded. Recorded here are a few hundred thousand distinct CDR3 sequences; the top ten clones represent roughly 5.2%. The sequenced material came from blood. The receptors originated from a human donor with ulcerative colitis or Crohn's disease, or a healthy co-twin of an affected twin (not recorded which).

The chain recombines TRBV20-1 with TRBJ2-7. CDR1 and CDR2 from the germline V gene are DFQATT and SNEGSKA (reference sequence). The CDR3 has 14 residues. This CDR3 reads CSAETPTSSYEQYF.

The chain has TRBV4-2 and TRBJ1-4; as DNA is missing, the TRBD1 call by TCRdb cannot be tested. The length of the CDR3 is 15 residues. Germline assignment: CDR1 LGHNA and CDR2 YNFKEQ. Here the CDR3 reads CASSQDRGPDEKLFF.

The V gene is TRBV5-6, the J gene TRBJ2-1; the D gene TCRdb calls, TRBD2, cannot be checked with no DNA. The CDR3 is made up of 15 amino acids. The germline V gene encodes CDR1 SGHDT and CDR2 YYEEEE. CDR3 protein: CASSSSGGAFNEQFF.

The CDR3 loop reads CASSPRPSWATEAFF. V gene TRBV6-5 combines with J gene TRBJ1-1. Germline V gene lookup returns CDR1 MNHEY and CDR2 SVGAGI. This CDR3 contains 15 residues.

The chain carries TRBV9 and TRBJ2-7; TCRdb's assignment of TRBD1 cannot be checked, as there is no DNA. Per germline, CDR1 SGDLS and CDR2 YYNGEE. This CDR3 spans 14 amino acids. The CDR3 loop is CASSVEGGSYEQYF.

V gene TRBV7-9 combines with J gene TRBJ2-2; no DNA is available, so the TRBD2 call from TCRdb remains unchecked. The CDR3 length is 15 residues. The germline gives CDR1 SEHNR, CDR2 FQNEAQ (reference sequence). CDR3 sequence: CASSLVGTTTGELFF.

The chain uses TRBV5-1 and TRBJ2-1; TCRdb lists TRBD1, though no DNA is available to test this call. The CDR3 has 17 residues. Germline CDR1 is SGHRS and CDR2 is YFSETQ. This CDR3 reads CASSLGLRGGTYNEQFF.

The CDR3 sequence is CASSPGQTQYF. The chain combines TRBV7-2 with TRBJ2-5; TCRdb gives TRBD1 as the D gene, but with no DNA this cannot be confirmed. CDR1 is SGHTA, CDR2 FQGNSA, per germline. The CDR3 covers 11 residues.

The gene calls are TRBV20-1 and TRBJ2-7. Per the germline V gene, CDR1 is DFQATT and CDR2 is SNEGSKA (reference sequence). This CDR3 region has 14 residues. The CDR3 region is CSASSAQRAYEQYF.

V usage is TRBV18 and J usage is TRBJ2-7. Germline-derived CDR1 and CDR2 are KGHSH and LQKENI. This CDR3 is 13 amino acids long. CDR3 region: CASSPRGGDEQYF.

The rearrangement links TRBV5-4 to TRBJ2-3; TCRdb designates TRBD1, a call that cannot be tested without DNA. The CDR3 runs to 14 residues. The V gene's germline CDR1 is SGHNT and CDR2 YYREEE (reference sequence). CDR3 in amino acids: CASSLKGSTDTQYF. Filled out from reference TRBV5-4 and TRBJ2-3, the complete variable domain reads ETGVTQSPTHLIKTRGQQVTLRCSSQSGHNTVSWYQQALGQGPQFIFQYYREEENGRGNFPPRFSGLQFPNYSSELNVNALELDDSALYLCASSLKGSTDTQYFGPGTRLTVL.

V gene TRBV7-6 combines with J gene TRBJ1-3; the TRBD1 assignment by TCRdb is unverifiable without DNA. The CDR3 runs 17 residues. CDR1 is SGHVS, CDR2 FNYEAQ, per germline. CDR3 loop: CASSQWDRGKSGNTIYF. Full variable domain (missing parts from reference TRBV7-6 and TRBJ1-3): GAGVSQSPRYKVTKRGQDVALRCDPISGHVSLYWYRQALGQGPEFLTYFNYEAQQDKSGLPNDRFSAERPEGSISTLTIQRTEQRDSAMYRCASSQWDRGKSGNTIYFGEGSWLTVV.

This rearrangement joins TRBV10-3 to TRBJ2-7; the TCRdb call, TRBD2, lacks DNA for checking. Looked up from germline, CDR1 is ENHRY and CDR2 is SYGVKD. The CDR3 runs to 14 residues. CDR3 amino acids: CAINVAESSYEQYF.

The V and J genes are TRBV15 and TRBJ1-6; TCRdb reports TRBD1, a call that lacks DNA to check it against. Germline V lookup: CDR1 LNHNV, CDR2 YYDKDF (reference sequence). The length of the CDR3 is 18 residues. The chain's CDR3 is CATSRATSQGQGRSPLHF.

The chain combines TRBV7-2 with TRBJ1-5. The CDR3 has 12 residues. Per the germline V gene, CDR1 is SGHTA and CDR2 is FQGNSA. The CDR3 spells CASSRSNQPQHF. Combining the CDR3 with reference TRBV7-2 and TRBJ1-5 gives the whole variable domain GAGVSQSPSNKVTEKGKDVELRCDPISGHTALYWYRQSLGQGLEFLIYFQGNSAPDKSGLPSDRFSAERTGGSVSTLTIQRTQQEDSAVYLCASSRSNQPQHFGDGTRLSIL.

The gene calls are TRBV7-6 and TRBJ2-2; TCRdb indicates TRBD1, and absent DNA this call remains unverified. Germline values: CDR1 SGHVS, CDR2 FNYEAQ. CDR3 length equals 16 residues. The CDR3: CASSLMLSWRPGELFF.

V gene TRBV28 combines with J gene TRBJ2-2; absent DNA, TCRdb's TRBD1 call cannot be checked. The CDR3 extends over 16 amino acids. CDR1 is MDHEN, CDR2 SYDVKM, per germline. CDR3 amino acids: CASKDSARGFAGELFF.

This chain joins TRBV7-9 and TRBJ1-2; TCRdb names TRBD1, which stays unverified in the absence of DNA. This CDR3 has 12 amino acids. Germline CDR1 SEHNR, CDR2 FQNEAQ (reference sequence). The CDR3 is CASEGQGSGYTF.

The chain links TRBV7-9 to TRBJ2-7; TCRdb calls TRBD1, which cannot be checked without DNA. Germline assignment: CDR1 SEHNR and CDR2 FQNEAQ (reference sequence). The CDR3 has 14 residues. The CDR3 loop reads CASSSTGLAYEQYF. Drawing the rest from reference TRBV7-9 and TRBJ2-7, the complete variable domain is DTGVSQNPRHKITKRGQNVTFRCDPISEHNRLYWYRQTLGQGPEFLTYFQNEAQLEKSRLLSDRFSAERPKGSFSTLEIQRTEQGDSAMYLCASSSTGLAYEQYFGPGTRLTVT.

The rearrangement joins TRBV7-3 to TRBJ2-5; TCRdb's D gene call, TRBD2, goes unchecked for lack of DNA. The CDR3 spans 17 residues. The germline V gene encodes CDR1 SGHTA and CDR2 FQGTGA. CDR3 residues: CASSSRGPWRAVETQYF.

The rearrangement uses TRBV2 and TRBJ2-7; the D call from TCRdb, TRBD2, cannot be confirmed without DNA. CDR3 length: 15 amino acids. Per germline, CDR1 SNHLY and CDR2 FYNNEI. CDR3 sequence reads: CASSILAGETYEQYF. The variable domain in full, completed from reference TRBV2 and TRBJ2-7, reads EPEVTQTPSHQVTQMGQEVILRCVPISNHLYFYWYRQILGQKVEFLVSFYNNEISEKSEIFDDQFSVERPDGSNFTLKIRSTKLEDSAMYFCASSILAGETYEQYFGPGTRLTVT.

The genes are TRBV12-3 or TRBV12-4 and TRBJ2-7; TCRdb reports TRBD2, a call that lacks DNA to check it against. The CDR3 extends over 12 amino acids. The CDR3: CATSDGPYEQYF.

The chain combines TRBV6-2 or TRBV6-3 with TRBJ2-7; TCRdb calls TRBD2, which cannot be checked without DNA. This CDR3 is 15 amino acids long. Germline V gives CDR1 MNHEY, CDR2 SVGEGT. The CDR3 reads CASGPQRGATVEQYF.

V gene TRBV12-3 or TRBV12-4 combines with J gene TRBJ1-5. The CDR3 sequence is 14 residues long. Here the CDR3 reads CASSFFFSNQPQHF.